One T cell receptor beta chain is described in this entry. The data originate from a study of blood T cell repertoires in COVID-19. On the study more broadly: Spain, Italy and the United States supplied samples that represented acute and convalescent COVID-19. From T cells, B-cell-depleted T cells, or PBMCs came the material, which was cDNA or gDNA.

From germline, CDR1 is MNHEY and CDR2 SVGAGI. The CDR3 spans 13 residues. V gave up 6 bases and J gave up 3 bases, with 11 bases separating them. Seattle researchers signed up patients amid active infection and tracked them longitudinally. In the original workflow: Amplification of reference gene primers was used by the study to estimate nucleated cell counts. Sequenced by immunoSEQ multiplex PCR; TCRdb stores in-frame clones only, minus some. That table supplies the V and J calls and clone size; D and trimming were determined from the DNA. The sample gives approximately 290,000 clones, approximately 85% of which show up once; 0.87% is in the top ten.

This TCR was recovered from a human donor with COVID-19, enrolled during active disease. The donor label of this sample is uncertain. The sequencing sample was made of peripheral blood. The chain carries TRBV6-5 and TRBJ1-1; D might be TRBD1 (6 bases). CDR3 sequence: CASRQGPHTEAFF. In nucleotides, the CDR3 is TGTGCCAGCAGACAGGGTCCACACACTGAAGCTTTCTTT.